The 8 T cell receptor beta chains below were found in one sample sequenced in a study of blood T cell repertoires in COVID-19. The assay was immunoSEQ multiplex PCR, and TCRdb's table has in-frame clones only and misses some. Here the sample spans about 330,000 clones, around 90% being singletons. Material: peripheral blood. Source of these receptors: a man between 18 and 29 years old who had recovered from COVID-19.

The chain employs TRBV9 and TRBJ2-3, with 8 nucleotides matching TRBD2. V lost 0 bases, J lost 2 bases, and 11 bases stayed unmatched. The CDR3 contains 18 residues. Germline V gene data show CDR1 as SGDLS and CDR2 as YYNGEE. The CDR3 reads CASSVGGFGGGLTDTQYF. The CDR3 DNA is TGTGCCAGCAGCGTAGGTGGGTTCGGCGGGGGGCTCACAGATACGCAGTATTTT.

This clone showed up just once. The J gene is TRBJ1-2, the V gene TRBV5-4; TRBD1 aligns across 7 bases. The germline CDR1 and CDR2 sequences are SGHNT and YYREEE (reference sequence). Trimming cost V 5 bases and J 8 bases; bases outside gene matches: 9. CDR3 length equals 13 residues. The CDR3 protein is CASSYDRAGGYTF. The CDR3 DNA reads TGTGCCAGCAGTTACGACAGGGCGGGGGGCTACACCTTC.

This clone has only one observation. The chain joins TRBV10-3 to TRBJ1-2; no clear D gene. The CDR3 is 16 amino acids. Trimming took 0 bases from V and 5 from J, leaving 16 bases between them. Germline assignment: CDR1 ENHRY and CDR2 SYGVKD. CDR3 residues: CAISESSVRIPYGYTF. CDR3 DNA sequence: TGTGCCATCAGTGAGTCGAGTGTGCGGATCCCTTATGGCTACACCTTC.

This sequence joins TRBV11-2 and TRBJ2-6, with D possibly matching TRBD1 (7 bases). Germline CDR1 is SGHAT and CDR2 is FQNNGV. The CDR3 totals 15 residues. V gave up 4 bases and J gave up 4 bases, with 11 bases separating them. The CDR3 DNA reads as TGTGCCAGCAGCTCCAGGGGGGCAGGGGCCAACGTCCTGACTTTC. This sequence encodes CASSSRGAGANVLTF.

In its sample, this clone was seen a few times. The chain uses TRBV6-1 and TRBJ1-5; a possible D gene is TRBD1 (5 bases). V lost 3 bases and J lost 7, with 10 bases in between. The germline gives CDR1 MNHNS, CDR2 SASEGT. This CDR3 is built from 13 residues. In DNA, the CDR3 is TGTGCCAGCAGTGAGGGGTGGGGCCAGCCCCAGCATTTT. This codes for CASSEGWGQPQHF.

The chain joins TRBV30 to TRBJ1-3; TRBD1 aligns across 7 bases. With 5 bases clipped from V and 0 bases from J, the junction kept 7 bases outside the gene matches. The CDR3 spans 15 residues. Germline V lookup: CDR1 GTSNPN, CDR2 SVGIG (reference sequence). The CDR3 DNA sequence: TGTGCCTGGGCGGGACAGCCTTACTCTGGAAACACCATATATTTT. This codes for CAWAGQPYSGNTIYF.

The V gene is TRBV7-9, the J gene TRBJ2-1; TRBD2 might be the D (5 bases). The CDR3 contains 15 residues. CDR1 and CDR2 from the germline V gene are SEHNR and FQNEAQ (reference sequence). Between the trimmed V and J ends, which lost 6 bases and 6 bases, there was a span of 18 bases. The chain's CDR3 is CASSPSGYTINEQFF. CDR3 coding DNA: TGTGCCAGCAGTCCCTCGGGATATACAATCAATGAGCAGTTCTTC.

This clone occurred a few times. The V and J genes are TRBV5-6 and TRBJ2-2, with D unresolved. The CDR3 contains 14 residues. In germline, CDR1 is SGHDT, CDR2 YYEEEE. The ends were cut back, 3 bases at V and 2 bases at J, with 8 bases in the middle. Here the CDR3 DNA reads TGTGCCAGCAGCTCCACTCCCAACACCGGGGAGCTGTTTTTT. It yields the protein CASSSTPNTGELFF.